These 21 T cell receptor beta chains share one sample of origin, sequenced in a study of blood T cells in healthy people across ages. A J-beta primer mix and a sample-barcoded 5' primer were used in a second PCR of roughly 6 to 11 cycles. MiXCR was run by TCRdb on the 5' RACE reads, yielding one entry per CDR3 protein. The table includes just under 750,000 distinct CDR3 sequences, around a fifth detected once. Material for sequencing was blood. The receptors originated from a man aged 70 or older in good health.

The table lists this clonotype with a few counts. The chain has TRBV5-6 and TRBJ2-3; D perhaps matches TRBD2 (5 bases). There are 14 residues in the CDR3. The V gene lost 3 bases and the J gene lost 6 bases, with 14 bases spanning the gap. Looked up from germline, CDR1 is SGHDT and CDR2 is YYEEEE. The CDR3 region has the DNA TGTGCCAGCAGCTCCTCATGGACTCGGGATACGCAGTATTTT. Amino acid sequence: CASSSSWTRDTQYF.

V usage is TRBV7-9 and J usage is TRBJ1-5; 8 positions match TRBD1. The CDR3 runs 14 residues. Germline V gene lookup returns CDR1 SEHNR and CDR2 FQNEAQ (reference sequence). Losses at the gene ends were 5 bases for V and 3 bases for J; bases not matched to a gene: 3. CDR3 coding DNA: TGTGCCAGCAGCGCAGGGGGCCTCAATCAGCCCCAGCATTTT. It encodes CASSAGGLNQPQHF.

In this sample, this clonotype turned up a few times. V is TRBV11-3 and J is TRBJ2-1; 9 positions match TRBD1. This CDR3 comprises 18 residues. Trimming removed 2 bases from V and 6 bases from J; junction bases left unmatched: 14. CDR1 and CDR2 from the germline V gene are SGHNT and YENEEA. CDR3 region: CASSLSQGAGALGNEQFF. DNA for the CDR3: TGTGCCAGCAGCTTATCACAGGGGGCGGGTGCTTTGGGCAATGAGCAGTTCTTC.

This chain joins TRBV24-1 and TRBJ2-5, with D unclear. The J call is in doubt because the DNA end fits TRBJ2-1 better. The CDR3 is 14 amino acids. Germline loops: CDR1 KGHDR, CDR2 SFDVKD. In DNA form, the CDR3 reads TGTGCCACCAGTGAACCCACTGGCGGTAATGAGCAGTTCTTC. Amino acids: CATSEPTGGNEQFF.

V and J are TRBV29-1 and TRBJ2-2; no clear D gene. CDR3 length: 13 residues. V lost 7 bases and J lost 7, with 16 bases in between. Germline V lookup: CDR1 SQVTM, CDR2 ANQGSEA. CDR3 sequence reads: CSAGQEQVGELFF. In DNA form, the CDR3 reads TGCAGCGCTGGCCAGGAGCAGGTCGGGGAGCTGTTTTTT.

The chain is built from TRBV25-1 and TRBJ1-4; a possible D gene is TRBD1 (5 bases). CDR1 and CDR2 (germline): MGHDK, SYGVNS. The germline V and J ends were trimmed by 2 bases and 7 bases, with 17 bases remaining between them. The CDR3 loop spans 16 amino acids. In nucleotides, the CDR3 is TGTGCCAGCAGTGAACCAAAGAGCAGGGTGGGTGAAAAACTGTTTTTT. Translating it yields CASSEPKSRVGEKLFF.

A few counts support this clonotype. This CDR3 reads CASSPPPGEKLFF. CDR3 DNA sequence: TGTGCCAGCAGCCCCCCGCCCGGGGAAAAACTGTTTTTT. The chain is built from TRBV7-9 and TRBJ1-4; D remains ambiguous. V dropped 5 bases and J dropped 8 bases, with 12 bases sitting between them. CDR1 is SEHNR and CDR2 is FQNEAQ in the germline V gene (reference sequence). The CDR3 sequence is 13 residues long.

This clonotype showed up just once. The chain is built from TRBV20-1 and TRBJ2-1; 9 bases are a match to TRBD2. Germline V gives CDR1 DFQATT, CDR2 SNEGSKA (reference sequence). V was clipped by 4 bases and J by 0 bases; unmatched bases: 4. The CDR3 extends over 15 amino acids. CDR3 DNA sequence: TGCAGTGCTAAGCGGGGGGCAAGCTCCTACAATGAGCAGTTCTTC. This codes for CSAKRGASSYNEQFF.

With regard to this clonotype: The junction departs from germline at one end; a sequencing error may be responsible. The rearrangement uses TRBV14 and TRBJ2-5, with unresolved D. The J call may not be correct, given that the DNA end is closer to TRBJ2-1. The CDR3 contains 13 residues. CDR1 and CDR2 from the germline V gene are SGHDN and FVKESK. CDR3: CASSSDPYIEQFF. As DNA, the CDR3 is TGTGCCAGCAGTTCGGACCCATACATTGAGCAGTTCTTC.

This rearrangement joins TRBV20-1 to TRBJ1-6, with 9 bases identical to TRBD1. The length of the CDR3 is 14 residues. With V trimmed by 0 bases and J by 13 bases, 7 bases remained unmatched. Germline V gene data show CDR1 as DFQATT and CDR2 as SNEGSKA (reference sequence). The CDR3 nucleotides read TGCAGTGCTAGAGATGGGACAGGGTCTTCGCCCCTCCACTTT. Protein product: CSARDGTGSSPLHF.

This clonotype was found a few times. This chain links TRBV7-2 with TRBJ1-2, with 9 bases lining up with TRBD1. Germline V gene data show CDR1 as SGHTA and CDR2 as FQGNSA. V gave up 5 bases and J gave up 5 bases; unmatched junction bases: 6. The CDR3 covers 14 residues. This CDR3 reads CASSRTGEMYGYTF. DNA for the CDR3: TGTGCCAGCAGCCGGACAGGGGAAATGTATGGCTACACCTTC.

This clonotype was seen only a few times. CDR3 sequence: CASSLGPSGSTDTQYF. In DNA form, the CDR3 reads TGTGCCAGCAGCTTGGGTCCTAGCGGGAGCACAGATACGCAGTATTTT. This chain connects TRBV7-6 to TRBJ2-3, with TRBD2 matching over 8 bases. J was trimmed by 0 bases and V by 3 bases; bases with no gene match: 5. There are 16 residues in the CDR3. Germline V lookup: CDR1 SGHVS, CDR2 FNYEAQ.

The gene calls are TRBV29-1 and TRBJ2-1; D is ambiguous. This CDR3 is built from 12 residues. V was clipped by 5 bases and J by 9 bases, with 14 bases between them. The germline V gene encodes CDR1 SQVTM and CDR2 ANQGSEA. The CDR3 bases are TGCAGCGTTTCCCCCTACTTGGGTGAGCAGTTCTTC. Its translation: CSVSPYLGEQFF.

The chain uses TRBV5-6 and TRBJ1-2, with 8 bases fitting TRBD1. The CDR3 is made up of 13 amino acids. Germline assignment: CDR1 SGHDT and CDR2 YYEEEE. V was clipped by 4 bases and J by 8 bases; unmatched bases: 7. The DNA of the CDR3 is TGTGCCAGCAGCCCGGACAGGGTCGGCGGCTACACCTTC. It codes for CASSPDRVGGYTF.

The chain uses TRBV24-1 and TRBJ1-5; tentative D call: TRBD1 (5 bases). V gave up 5 bases and J gave up 4 bases, with 11 bases separating them. CDR1 is KGHDR and CDR2 is SFDVKD in the germline V gene. The CDR3 is 14 residues long. CDR3 bases: TGTGCCACCAGTGGGACGGGGCAGAATCAGCCCCAGCATTTT. Its protein product is CATSGTGQNQPQHF.

Only one count was recorded for this clonotype. The DNA for the CDR3 is TGTGCCAGCAGTGACCTGGGGATCGGAAACACCATATATTTT. This gives the protein CASSDLGIGNTIYF. This chain connects TRBV25-1 to TRBJ1-3; D gene unclear. This CDR3 region has 14 residues. Trimming took 3 bases from V and 4 from J, leaving 10 bases between them. Germline V gives CDR1 MGHDK, CDR2 SYGVNS.

The rearrangement joins TRBV7-9 to TRBJ1-2, with D hard to call. Trimming shortened V by 7 bases and J by 5 bases, and 14 bases separated the two germline ends. The germline V gene encodes CDR1 SEHNR and CDR2 FQNEAQ (reference sequence). The CDR3 sequence is 13 residues long. The CDR3: CASTKEDLYGYTF. The CDR3 DNA follows: TGTGCCAGCACCAAGGAGGACCTATATGGCTACACCTTC. The full variable domain, its missing parts supplied by reference TRBV7-9 and TRBJ1-2, is DTGVSQNPRHKITKRGQNVTFRCDPISEHNRLYWYRQTLGQGPEFLTYFQNEAQLEKSRLLSDRFSAERPKGSFSTLEIQRTEQGDSAMYLCASTKEDLYGYTFGSGTRLTVV.

This chain connects TRBV12-3 or TRBV12-4 to TRBJ2-7, with a tentative D call TRBD2 (7 bases). Trimming took off 6 bases at V and 3 bases at J, with 21 bases between the two ends. CDR3 length equals 16 residues. CDR3 in DNA: TGTGCCAGCAGCTCATTGGGGGGGGCGGGAATCTACGAGCAGTACTTC. The encoded protein is CASSSLGGAGIYEQYF.

The V call is TRBV7-2, the J call TRBJ1-1; D ambiguous. Germline lookup yields CDR1 SGHTA and CDR2 FQGNSA. The V end lost 0 bases, the J end lost 2 bases, and 10 bases lay between the germline ends. The CDR3 totals 15 residues. The CDR3 sequence: CASSLAIRKNTEAFF. CDR3 DNA: TGTGCCAGCAGCTTAGCGATCAGGAAAAACACTGAAGCTTTCTTT.

This chain joins TRBV18 and TRBJ2-5; D uncertain. The assigned J gene may be wrong: the sequence end matches TRBJ2-1 better. The CDR3 extends over 11 amino acids. Per germline, CDR1 KGHSH and CDR2 LQKENI. CDR3 nucleotide sequence: TGTGCCAGCTCACCAATGACAGAGCAGTTCTTC. It is translated as CASSPMTEQFF.

The rearrangement uses TRBV20-1 and TRBJ2-7; TRBD1 aligns across 8 bases. There are 13 residues in the CDR3. The junction had 7 bases not matched to a gene; V was cut back by 8 bases and J by 1 base. Germline lookup yields CDR1 DFQATT and CDR2 SNEGSKA (reference sequence). As DNA, the CDR3 is TGCAGTACCGACAGGGGTCGTTCCTACGAGCAGTACTTC. Translating it yields CSTDRGRSYEQYF.